Shown below are 2 T cell receptor beta chains from a single sample sequenced in a study of breast tumors, draining lymph nodes, adjacent tissues. TCRdb independently ran MiXCR on the multiplex PCR reads; one entry per CDR3 protein. The table has tens of thousands of distinct CDR3 sequences, around 41% seen once. The specimen sequenced was breast tumor tissue. These receptors were obtained from a female donor with breast cancer. Some clones in this sample may be carry-over from other donors' samples.

This clonotype was counted a few times. Given a much more abundant clone one base away, this may be a read error. This chain connects TRBV20-1 to TRBJ2-7, with TRBD2 matching over 9 bases. Germline loops: CDR1 DFQATT, CDR2 SNEGSKA (reference sequence). There are 13 residues in the CDR3. This CDR3 is CSAASGKPYAQYF. The CDR3 region has the DNA TGCAGTGCGGCTAGCGGGAAGCCCTACGCGCAGTACTTC.

The chain joins TRBV20-1 to TRBJ2-3, with 14 nucleotides matching TRBD2. The CDR3 is 18 amino acids. Germline V CDR1 and CDR2: DFQATT, SNEGSKA (reference sequence). The trim removed 3 bases at V and 3 bases at J, leaving 11 bases unmatched. CDR3 bases: TGCAGTGCTAGGGAGACTAGCGGGAGGGCCTTTTATACAGATACGCAGTATTTT. It is translated as CSARETSGRAFYTDTQYF.